This TCR beta chain was identified in a study of blood T cell repertoires in COVID-19. Sequenced by immunoSEQ multiplex PCR; TCRdb stores in-frame clones only, minus some. The table shows approximately 150,000 clones, with roughly 88% occurring only once. The germline CDR1 and CDR2 sequences are MNHEY and SVGEGT. V lost 6 bases, J lost 4 bases, and 8 bases stayed unmatched. This CDR3 spans 14 amino acids. The V call is TRBV6-2 or TRBV6-3, the J call TRBJ2-7; the match to TRBD2 covers 8 bases. Material for sequencing was peripheral blood. This clonotype was obtained from a man between 18 and 29 years old with COVID-19, enrolled during active disease. The CDR3 loop reads CASSLAGRLYEQYF. Here the CDR3 DNA reads TGTGCCAGCAGCTTAGCGGGAAGGTTGTACGAGCAGTACTTC.